The 12 T cell receptor beta chains below come from one sample, sequenced in a study of cytomegalovirus exposure and HLA in healthy donors. The PCR had 60 Vbeta and 13 Jbeta primers. The repertoire was sequenced with immunoSEQ multiplex PCR; TCRdb's copy has only in-frame clones and lacks some. Of around 150,000 clones listed, about four fifths were seen once; the top ten hold roughly 1.6%. Sequences were obtained from PBMCs. The receptors shown here come from a girl aged 5 to 17 in good health and CMV-seropositive.

This chain links TRBV19 with TRBJ2-7; D ambiguous. V was trimmed by 4 bases and J by 1 base, leaving 14 bases between them. Germline V CDR1 and CDR2: LNHDA, SQIVND (reference sequence). The CDR3 sequence is 15 residues long. CDR3 loop: CASSRLPSGSYEQYF. The CDR3 DNA sequence: TGTGCCAGTAGTAGACTCCCATCTGGGTCCTACGAGCAGTACTTC.

With respect to this clone: The same CDR3 can be traced to other DNA sequences in this sample. This rearrangement joins TRBV2 to TRBJ1-5; 7 bases map to TRBD1. Germline V gives CDR1 SNHLY, CDR2 FYNNEI. With V trimmed by 7 bases and J by 3 bases, 3 bases remained unmatched. This CDR3 is 13 amino acids long. The CDR3 DNA reads TGTGCCAGCATGGGACAGAACAATCAGCCCCAGCATTTT. Translation gives CASMGQNNQPQHF.

The rearrangement uses TRBV28 and TRBJ1-4, with D perhaps TRBD1 (5 bases). The V and J ends lost 4 bases and 7 bases respectively, with 7 bases between them. CDR3 length equals 12 residues. Germline V gene sequence: CDR1 MDHEN, CDR2 SYDVKM. In DNA form, the CDR3 reads TGTGCCAGCAGTTCGGGGGGTGAAAAACTGTTTTTT. Its protein product is CASSSGGEKLFF.

The rearrangement links TRBV9 to TRBJ1-1; 9 bases map to TRBD1. This CDR3 is 18 amino acids long. Germline CDR1 reads SGDLS; CDR2 reads YYNGEE. J gave up 0 bases and V 1 base, and 10 bases lay outside the gene matches. In nucleotides, the CDR3 is TGTGCCAGCAGCGTACTTGGGACAGGGTTTGGAGTGAACACTGAAGCTTTCTTT. Translated, it gives CASSVLGTGFGVNTEAFF. Complete variable domain (other parts from reference TRBV9 and TRBJ1-1): DSGVTQTPKHLITATGQRVTLRCSPRSGDLSVYWYQQSLDQGLQFLIQYYNGEERAKGNILERFSAQQFPDLHSELNLSSLELGDSALYFCASSVLGTGFGVNTEAFFGQGTRLTVV.

This clone came up a few times. This chain links TRBV18 with TRBJ1-2; 7 bases are a match to TRBD1. Germline CDR1 reads KGHSH; CDR2 reads LQKENI. The CDR3 loop spans 16 amino acids. Trimming took 3 bases from V and 4 from J; bases not matched to a gene: 11. DNA of the CDR3: TGTGCCAGCTCACCCCGCGGGGGGGGACAGACCTATGGCTACACCTTC. Protein product: CASSPRGGGQTYGYTF. Full variable domain (outside the CDR3, taken from reference TRBV18 and TRBJ1-2): NAGVMQNPRHLVRRRGQEARLRCSPMKGHSHVYWYRQLPEEGLKFMVYLQKENIIDESGMPKERFSAEFPKEGPSILRIQQVVRGDSAAYFCASSPRGGGQTYGYTFGSGTRLTVV.

The chain recombines TRBV6-1 with TRBJ1-4, with TRBD1 as a possible D gene (5 bases). Trimming left V 6 bases short and J 8 bases short, with 19 bases between. Looked up from germline, CDR1 is MNHNS and CDR2 is SASEGT. This CDR3 spans 15 amino acids. DNA of the CDR3: TGTGCCAGCAGAGGTGGGGCCAGGGTTCGGGAAAAACTGTTTTTT. Protein sequence: CASRGGARVREKLFF.

The V call is TRBV20-1, the J call TRBJ2-5; D is unresolved. Trimming took off 4 bases at V and 1 base at J, with 4 bases between the two ends. The CDR3 runs to 11 residues. Germline V gene lookup returns CDR1 DFQATT and CDR2 SNEGSKA (reference sequence). CDR3 in DNA: TGCAGTGCTAACACCCAAGAGACCCAGTACTTC. It encodes CSANTQETQYF.

Only one count was recorded for this clone. CDR3 loop: CAWSDRGLYEQYF. The CDR3 coding sequence is TGTGCCTGGAGTGACAGGGGGCTTTACGAGCAGTACTTC. This rearrangement joins TRBV30 to TRBJ2-7; 9 bases map to TRBD1. Germline CDR1 and CDR2: GTSNPN and SVGIG (reference sequence). The CDR3 extends over 13 amino acids. The V segment lost 1 base and the J segment 4 bases; nucleotides outside the gene matches: 2. Drawing the rest from reference TRBV30 and TRBJ2-7, the complete variable domain is SQTIHQWPATLVQPVGSPLSLECTVEGTSNPNLYWYRQAAGRGLQLLFYSVGIGQISSEVPQNLSASRPQDRQFILSSKKLLLSDSGFYLCAWSDRGLYEQYFGPGTRLTVT.

The sample holds one count of this clone. J is TRBJ1-2 and V is TRBV5-4; 7 nucleotides align to TRBD1. There are 15 residues in the CDR3. V gave up 4 bases and J gave up 4 bases; unmatched junction bases: 10. Per germline, CDR1 SGHNT and CDR2 YYREEE (reference sequence). The CDR3, as DNA: TGTGCCAGCAGCCTCCCTGGACAGGCCACCTATGGCTACACCTTC. It translates to CASSLPGQATYGYTF.

The chain combines TRBV27 with TRBJ2-7; maybe TRBD2 (6 bases). Germline lookup yields CDR1 MNHEY and CDR2 SMNVEV (reference sequence). There are 15 residues in the CDR3. Trimming took off 7 bases at V and 4 bases at J, with 20 bases between the two ends. CDR3 bases: TGTGCCAGCATCGGGTCGGGCCGGGGAGGTTACGAGCAGTACTTC. This gives the protein CASIGSGRGGYEQYF.

The gene calls are TRBV4-3 and TRBJ1-5, with 9 positions matching TRBD1. V was pared by 0 bases and J by 6 bases, with 6 bases of the junction left unmatched. This CDR3 spans 16 amino acids. Germline V gene sequence: CDR1 LGHNA, CDR2 YSLEER. CDR3 sequence: CASSQDRGTGPQPQHF. DNA for the CDR3: TGCGCCAGCAGCCAAGATAGGGGGACAGGGCCTCAGCCCCAGCATTTT.

The genes are TRBV7-9 and TRBJ1-2, with D hard to call. The CDR3 has 18 residues. Germline-derived CDR1 and CDR2 are SEHNR and FQNEAQ (reference sequence). Deletions cut 0 bases from V and 0 bases from J, with 17 bases between. The CDR3 DNA reads as TGTGCCAGCAGCTTAGCAGGCCCGCCCGGCGGAGCTAACTATGGCTACACCTTC. This sequence encodes CASSLAGPPGGANYGYTF.